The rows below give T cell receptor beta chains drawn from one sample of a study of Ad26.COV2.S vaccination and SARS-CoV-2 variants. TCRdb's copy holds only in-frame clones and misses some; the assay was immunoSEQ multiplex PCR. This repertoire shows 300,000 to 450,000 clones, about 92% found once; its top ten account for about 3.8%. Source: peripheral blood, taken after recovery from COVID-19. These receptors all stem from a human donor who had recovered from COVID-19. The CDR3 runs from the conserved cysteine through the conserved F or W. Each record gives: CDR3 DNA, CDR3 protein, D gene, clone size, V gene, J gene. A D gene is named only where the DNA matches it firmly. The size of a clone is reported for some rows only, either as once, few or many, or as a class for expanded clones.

DNA: TGCGCCAGCAGCCAAGCTCAAGGTTCTCAGCCCCAGCATTTT
CDR3: CASSQAQGSQPQHF
D: NA
size: few
V: TRBV4-1
J: TRBJ1-5

DNA: TGCGCCAGCAGTCCAGGCGGGGCCGTAGCGAACAATGAGCAGTTCTTC
CDR3: CASSPGGAVANNEQFF
D: NA
size: once
V: TRBV10-1
J: TRBJ2-1

DNA: TGTGCCAGCAGCTGGGGACAGGGGGGTTTCGGCTACACCTTC
CDR3: CASSWGQGGFGYTF
D: TRBD1
size: NA
V: TRBV7-8
J: TRBJ1-2

DNA: TGTGCCAGCAGCGCGGACGGGAACACTGAAGCTTTCTTT
CDR3: CASSADGNTEAFF
D: NA
size: NA
V: TRBV7-3
J: TRBJ1-1

DNA: TGTGCCAGCAGCCCCGTTACAGGGAAATCCTTTCAGTACTTC
CDR3: CASSPVTGKSFQYF
D: NA
size: NA
V: TRBV7-8
J: TRBJ2-4

DNA: TGTGCCATCAGTAACCGGGACAGAAATCAGCCCCAGCATTTT
CDR3: CAISNRDRNQPQHF
D: TRBD1
size: NA
V: TRBV10-3
J: TRBJ1-5

DNA: TGTGCCAGCAGCTTAGCGGGGGCCAACTACGAGCAGTACTTC
CDR3: CASSLAGANYEQYF
D: NA
size: NA
V: TRBV7-2
J: TRBJ2-7

DNA: TGTGCCAGCAGCGTAGACGGGGGTTCCGGGGAGCTGTTTTTT
CDR3: CASSVDGGSGELFF
D: NA
size: NA
V: TRBV9
J: TRBJ2-2

DNA: TGTGCCAGCAGCATCTACAGGGGCTACGAGCAGTACTTC
CDR3: CASSIYRGYEQYF
D: TRBD1
size: NA
V: TRBV5-4
J: TRBJ2-7

DNA: TGTGCCAGCAGTAGCGGGGGGGGCAATGAGCAGTTCTTC
CDR3: CASSSGGGNEQFF
D: TRBD2
size: NA
V: TRBV5-4
J: TRBJ2-1

DNA: TGTGCCAGCAGCTTGGATCAGAGGCAGGGAAGTGGCTACACCTTC
CDR3: CASSLDQRQGSGYTF
D: NA
size: NA
V: TRBV5-4
J: TRBJ1-2

DNA: TGTGCCAGCAACAGGGTTCTGGGTTCACCCCTCCACTTT
CDR3: CASNRVLGSPLHF
D: NA
size: NA
V: TRBV6-5
J: TRBJ1-6

DNA: TGCGCCAGCAGCGGTCGATTCTCCTATAATTCACCCCTCCACTTT
CDR3: CASSGRFSYNSPLHF
D: NA
size: NA
V: TRBV4-3
J: TRBJ1-6

DNA: TGTGCTAGTGGTGTCCACAGGGCTACTTTCGACGAGCAGTACTTC
CDR3: CASGVHRATFDEQYF
D: NA
size: NA
V: TRBV12-5
J: TRBJ2-7

DNA: TGTGCTAGTGGTCCAGAGGGGCTCCCCTACTATGGCTACACCTTC
CDR3: CASGPEGLPYYGYTF
D: NA
size: once
V: TRBV12-5
J: TRBJ1-2

DNA: TGTGCCAGCAGCTTGGGACAGGGCTATGGCTACACCTTC
CDR3: CASSLGQGYGYTF
D: TRBD1
size: NA
V: TRBV13
J: TRBJ1-2

DNA: TGCAGCGTTGAGGGGGACAGGGCAGGGACAGATACGCAGTATTTT
CDR3: CSVEGDRAGTDTQYF
D: TRBD1
size: NA
V: TRBV29-1
J: TRBJ2-3

DNA: TGTGCCAGCAGTGAATTGGGCGGGGGACGCACAGATACGCAGTATTTT
CDR3: CASSELGGGRTDTQYF
D: TRBD2
size: NA
V: TRBV2
J: TRBJ2-3

DNA: TGCGCCAGCAGCCGGGACAGCCCTAACTATGGCTACACCTTC
CDR3: CASSRDSPNYGYTF
D: TRBD1
size: NA
V: TRBV5-1
J: TRBJ1-2

DNA: TGTGCCAGCACGAGAGGCACTGAAGCTTTCTTT
CDR3: CASTRGTEAFF
D: NA
size: NA
V: TRBV6-5
J: TRBJ1-1

DNA: TGTGCCAGCAGCCAAGGGACAGTCAACAATGAGCAGTTCTTC
CDR3: CASSQGTVNNEQFF
D: NA
size: NA
V: TRBV3-1/TRBV3-2
J: TRBJ2-1

DNA: TGTGCCAGCAGCGGACTGGGACAGACATCTGGAAACACCATATATTTT
CDR3: CASSGLGQTSGNTIYF
D: TRBD1
size: NA
V: TRBV9
J: TRBJ1-3

DNA: TGTGCCAGCAGCCCCCGAGGAGGGGGCCGCGAGCAGTACTTC
CDR3: CASSPRGGGREQYF
D: NA
size: NA
V: TRBV13
J: TRBJ2-7

DNA: TGTGCCATCAGGGGGGGCACCAACTCCTACGAGCAGTACTTC
CDR3: CAIRGGTNSYEQYF
D: NA
size: NA
V: TRBV10-3
J: TRBJ2-7

DNA: TGTGCCAGCAGCTTACAAGGACACACCGGGGAGCTGTTTTTT
CDR3: CASSLQGHTGELFF
D: NA
size: NA
V: TRBV7-2
J: TRBJ2-2

DNA: TGTGCCAGCAGCCACAACCCTTCCTACGAGCAGTACTTC
CDR3: CASSHNPSYEQYF
D: NA
size: NA
V: TRBV7-2
J: TRBJ2-7

DNA: TGTGCCAGCAGCCAAGGACAACTAAACACTGAAGCTTTCTTT
CDR3: CASSQGQLNTEAFF
D: NA
size: NA
V: TRBV3-1/TRBV3-2
J: TRBJ1-1

DNA: TGTGCCAGTAACCCTGGACAGGGCCCTTACAATGAGCAGTTCTTC
CDR3: CASNPGQGPYNEQFF
D: TRBD1
size: once
V: TRBV19
J: TRBJ2-1

DNA: TGCGCCAGCAGCCCCGGGGGGGCCTACAATGAGCAGTTCTTC
CDR3: CASSPGGAYNEQFF
D: TRBD2
size: NA
V: TRBV4-1
J: TRBJ2-1

DNA: TGCGCCAGCAGCCAAGATCGGAACACAGATACGCAGTATTTT
CDR3: CASSQDRNTDTQYF
D: NA
size: NA
V: TRBV4-1
J: TRBJ2-3

DNA: TGTGCCAGCGCGTCCATCAGGGAGAATGAGCAGTTCTTC
CDR3: CASASIRENEQFF
D: NA
size: NA
V: TRBV2
J: TRBJ2-1

DNA: TGTGCCAGCAGGGGGGGTATGGTCGTGGGCTACACCTTC
CDR3: CASRGGMVVGYTF
D: NA
size: NA
V: TRBV6-5
J: TRBJ1-2

DNA: TGTGCCACCAGCAGAGATGGAAGGGCCAACTATGGCTACACCTTC
CDR3: CATSRDGRANYGYTF
D: NA
size: NA
V: TRBV15
J: TRBJ1-2

DNA: TGTGCCAGCAGCCTCGGACACCGGGCTCCGCTTAGGGGCTACACCTTC
CDR3: CASSLGHRAPLRGYTF
D: NA
size: NA
V: TRBV3-1/TRBV3-2
J: TRBJ1-2

DNA: TGTGCCAGCAGCCAAACAGGGGGCAGCACAGATACGCAGTATTTT
CDR3: CASSQTGGSTDTQYF
D: TRBD1
size: NA
V: TRBV9
J: TRBJ2-3

DNA: TGTGCCAGCAGCTTGGACAGGACTTGGGAGCAGTACTTC
CDR3: CASSLDRTWEQYF
D: NA
size: NA
V: TRBV5-4
J: TRBJ2-7

DNA: TGTGCCAGTAGTATAGCGCTCAACGGTTATCAGCCCCAGCATTTT
CDR3: CASSIALNGYQPQHF
D: NA
size: NA
V: TRBV19
J: TRBJ1-5

DNA: TGTGCCAGCAGCGTAGTAGAGACAGATACGCAGTATTTT
CDR3: CASSVVETDTQYF
D: NA
size: NA
V: TRBV9
J: TRBJ2-3

DNA: TGTGCCAGCAGCTCGAGGATGGGAGAGCAGTACTTC
CDR3: CASSSRMGEQYF
D: NA
size: once
V: TRBV11-3
J: TRBJ2-7

DNA: TGCGCCAGCAGCTTGGAGCCTCAGGGGCCGATCTATGGCTACACCTTC
CDR3: CASSLEPQGPIYGYTF
D: NA
size: NA
V: TRBV5-1
J: TRBJ1-2

DNA: TGTGCCAGCAGCTTAGATAGGGGGGCGGCAGATACGCAGTATTTT
CDR3: CASSLDRGAADTQYF
D: NA
size: NA
V: TRBV11-2
J: TRBJ2-3

DNA: TGTGCCAGCAGCACGCAAGCGGGGGGGTCCTACGAGCAGTACTTC
CDR3: CASSTQAGGSYEQYF
D: TRBD2
size: NA
V: TRBV11-2
J: TRBJ2-7

DNA: TGTGCCAGCAGCTCCTGGGCGGACAGACCTAACTATGGCTACACCTTC
CDR3: CASSSWADRPNYGYTF
D: NA
size: once
V: TRBV5-8
J: TRBJ1-2

DNA: TGTGCCAGCAGCTTAGGGGGCAGGGGGCCTTACAATGAGCAGTTCTTC
CDR3: CASSLGGRGPYNEQFF
D: TRBD1
size: NA
V: TRBV11-2
J: TRBJ2-1

DNA: TGTGCCATCAGTGAGTCGATTAGTAGCGGGGGTGGGAACACTGAAGCTTTCTTT
CDR3: CAISESISSGGGNTEAFF
D: NA
size: NA
V: TRBV10-3
J: TRBJ1-1

DNA: TGTGCCAGCAGTCGCCGGGGGGGCCGTCCCAATGAGCAGTTCTTC
CDR3: CASSRRGGRPNEQFF
D: TRBD2
size: NA
V: TRBV6-5
J: TRBJ2-1

DNA: TGTGCCACCAGCAGAGGGACTAATCGGTTCGATGAGCAGTTCTTC
CDR3: CATSRGTNRFDEQFF
D: NA
size: NA
V: TRBV15
J: TRBJ2-1

DNA: TGTGCCAGCAGTTACTCTCCCAGGGGCATTTATGGCTACACCTTC
CDR3: CASSYSPRGIYGYTF
D: NA
size: NA
V: TRBV6-2/TRBV6-3
J: TRBJ1-2

DNA: TGTGCCAGCAGCTTAGATCCTGCCCCCGTTGGAAGGTCCGGGGAGCTGTTTTTT
CDR3: CASSLDPAPVGRSGELFF
D: NA
size: NA
V: TRBV11-3
J: TRBJ2-2

DNA: TGTGCCAGTACCCGGGTGGTCCAGGGTCAGCCCCAGCATTTT
CDR3: CASTRVVQGQPQHF
D: NA
size: NA
V: TRBV19
J: TRBJ1-5

DNA: TGTGCCAGCAGTGCCGGGGGAGGGTGGGCCAAAAACATTCAGTACTTC
CDR3: CASSAGGGWAKNIQYF
D: TRBD2
size: NA
V: TRBV6-1
J: TRBJ2-4

DNA: TGTGCCAGCAGCGGGAGGGGACAGGCGTCCGGAAACACCATATATTTT
CDR3: CASSGRGQASGNTIYF
D: TRBD1
size: NA
V: TRBV11-2
J: TRBJ1-3

DNA: TGTGCAAGTCGCTTAGAGGGGGACAGGGTGAACACTGAAGCTTTCTTT
CDR3: CASRLEGDRVNTEAFF
D: NA
size: NA
V: TRBV12-2
J: TRBJ1-1

DNA: TGTGCCAGCAGCCAAGTCCGCAGGCTCGCTGAAGCTTTCTTT
CDR3: CASSQVRRLAEAFF
D: NA
size: NA
V: TRBV14
J: TRBJ1-1

DNA: TGTGCCAGCAGTCTACTACGAGAAAAACTGTTTTTT
CDR3: CASSLLREKLFF
D: NA
size: NA
V: TRBV12-3/TRBV12-4
J: TRBJ1-4